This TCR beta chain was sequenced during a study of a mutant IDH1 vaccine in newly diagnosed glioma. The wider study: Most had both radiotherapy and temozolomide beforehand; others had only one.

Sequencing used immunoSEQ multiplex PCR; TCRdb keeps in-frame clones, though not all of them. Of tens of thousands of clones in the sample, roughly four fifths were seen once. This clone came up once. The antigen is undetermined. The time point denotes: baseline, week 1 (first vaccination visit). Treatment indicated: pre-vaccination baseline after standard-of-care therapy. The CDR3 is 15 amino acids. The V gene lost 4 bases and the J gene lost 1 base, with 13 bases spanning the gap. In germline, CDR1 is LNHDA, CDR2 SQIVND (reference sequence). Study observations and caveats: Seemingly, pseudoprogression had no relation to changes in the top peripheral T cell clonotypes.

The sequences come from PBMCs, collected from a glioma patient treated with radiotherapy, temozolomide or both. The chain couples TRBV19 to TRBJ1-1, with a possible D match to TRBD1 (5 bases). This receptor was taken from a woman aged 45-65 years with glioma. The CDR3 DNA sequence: TGTGCCAGTAGTAGGGACGTAGACGGGAACACTGAAGCTTTCTTT. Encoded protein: CASSRDVDGNTEAFF. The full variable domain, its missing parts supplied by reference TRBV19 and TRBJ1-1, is DGGITQSPKYLFRKEGQNVTLSCEQNLNHDAMYWYRQDPGQGLRLIYYSQIVNDFQKGDIAEGYSVSREKKESFPLTVTSAQKNPTAFYLCASSRDVDGNTEAFFGQGTRLTVV.